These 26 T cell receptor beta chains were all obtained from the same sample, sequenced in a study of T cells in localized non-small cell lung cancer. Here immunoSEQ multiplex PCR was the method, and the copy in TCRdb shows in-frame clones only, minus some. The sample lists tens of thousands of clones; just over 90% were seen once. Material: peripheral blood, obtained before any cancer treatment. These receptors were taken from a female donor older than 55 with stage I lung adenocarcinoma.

The CDR3 region has the DNA TGTGCCAGCAGCTTGCCGCCAGGGGGGGCCTACAATGAGCAGTTCTTC. Its protein is CASSLPPGGAYNEQFF. V gene TRBV5-4 combines with J gene TRBJ2-1; D is possibly TRBD1 or TRBD2 (7 bases each). There are 16 residues in the CDR3. Germline assignment: CDR1 SGHNT and CDR2 YYREEE (reference sequence). The V gene lost 1 base and the J gene lost 2 bases, with 13 bases spanning the gap.

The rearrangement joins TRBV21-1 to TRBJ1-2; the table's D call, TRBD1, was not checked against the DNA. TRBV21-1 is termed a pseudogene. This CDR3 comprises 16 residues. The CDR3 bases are TGTGCCAGCAGCAAGGGGACAGGGGGGAAATCCTATGGCTACACCTTC. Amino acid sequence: CASSKGTGGKSYGYTF.

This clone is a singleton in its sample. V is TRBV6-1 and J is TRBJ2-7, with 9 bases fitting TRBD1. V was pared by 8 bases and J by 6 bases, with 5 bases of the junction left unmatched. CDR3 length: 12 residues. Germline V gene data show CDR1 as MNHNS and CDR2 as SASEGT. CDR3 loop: CASGTGWPEQYV. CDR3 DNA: TGTGCCAGCGGGACAGGGTGGCCCGAGCAGTACGTC.

The CDR3 reads CASRRTLNTGELFF. The CDR3 DNA follows: TGTGCCAGCAGGCGGACACTGAACACCGGGGAGCTGTTTTTT. This chain uses TRBV6-4 with TRBJ2-2; D is possibly TRBD1 (5 bases). The V end lost 6 bases, the J end lost 1 base, and 9 bases lay between the germline ends. The CDR3 covers 14 residues. Germline V gene lookup returns CDR1 MRHNA and CDR2 SNTAGT.

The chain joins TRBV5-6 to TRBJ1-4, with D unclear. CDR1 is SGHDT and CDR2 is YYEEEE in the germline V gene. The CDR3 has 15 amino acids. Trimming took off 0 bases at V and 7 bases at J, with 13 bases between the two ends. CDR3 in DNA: TGTGCCAGCAGCTTGGGTGGGCAGCTAATTGAAAAACTGTTTTTT. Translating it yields CASSLGGQLIEKLFF.

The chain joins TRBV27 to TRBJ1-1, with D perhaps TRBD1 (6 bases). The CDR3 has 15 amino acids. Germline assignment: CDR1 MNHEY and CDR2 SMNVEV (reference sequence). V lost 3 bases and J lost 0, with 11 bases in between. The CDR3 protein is CASSFHRDLNTEAFF. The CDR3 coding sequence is TGTGCCAGCAGTTTTCACAGGGATTTGAACACTGAAGCTTTCTTT.

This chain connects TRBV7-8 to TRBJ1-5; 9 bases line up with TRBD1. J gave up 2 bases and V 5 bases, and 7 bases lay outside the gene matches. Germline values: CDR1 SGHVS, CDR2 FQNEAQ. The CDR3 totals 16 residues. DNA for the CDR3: TGTGCCAGCAGCACGGGGACAGGGACAGGCAATCAGCCCCAGCATTTT. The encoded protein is CASSTGTGTGNQPQHF.

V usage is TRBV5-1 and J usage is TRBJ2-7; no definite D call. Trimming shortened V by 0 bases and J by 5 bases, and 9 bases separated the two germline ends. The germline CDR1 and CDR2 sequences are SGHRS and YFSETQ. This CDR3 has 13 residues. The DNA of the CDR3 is TGCGCCAGCAGCTTGGGGGGTCAGAACGAGCAGTACTTC. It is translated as CASSLGGQNEQYF. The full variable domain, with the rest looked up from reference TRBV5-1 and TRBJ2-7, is KAGVTQTPRYLIKTRGQQVTLSCSPISGHRSVSWYQQTPGQGLQFLFEYFSETQRNKGNFPGRFSGRQFSNSRSEMNVSTLELGDSALYLCASSLGGQNEQYFGPGTRLTVT.

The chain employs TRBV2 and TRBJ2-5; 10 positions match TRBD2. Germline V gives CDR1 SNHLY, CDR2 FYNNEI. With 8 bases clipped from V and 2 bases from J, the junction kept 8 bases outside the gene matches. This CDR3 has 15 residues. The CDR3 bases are TGTGCCAGCGGTCTGAGCGGGGGGGGTCAAGAGACCCAGTACTTC. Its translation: CASGLSGGGQETQYF.

CDR3 in DNA: TGTGCCAGATTCCGGGGGGGGAATTGGGAGCAGTACGTC. Translation: CARFRGGNWEQYV. The chain employs TRBV19 and TRBJ2-7, with TRBD2 identical over 8 bases. With 9 bases clipped from V and 7 bases from J, the junction kept 11 bases outside the gene matches. Germline CDR1 is LNHDA and CDR2 is SQIVND (reference sequence). CDR3 length equals 13 residues.

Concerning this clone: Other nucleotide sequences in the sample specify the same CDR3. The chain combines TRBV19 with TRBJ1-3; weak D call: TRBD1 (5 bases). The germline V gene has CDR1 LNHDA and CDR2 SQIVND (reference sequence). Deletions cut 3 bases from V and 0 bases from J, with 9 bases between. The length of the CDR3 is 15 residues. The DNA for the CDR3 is TGTGCCAGTAGTATCTCCCAGGGCTCTGGAAACACCATATATTTT. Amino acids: CASSISQGSGNTIYF.

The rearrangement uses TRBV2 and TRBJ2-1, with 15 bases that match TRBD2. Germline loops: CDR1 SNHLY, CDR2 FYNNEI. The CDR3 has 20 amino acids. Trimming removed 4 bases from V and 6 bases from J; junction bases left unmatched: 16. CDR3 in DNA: TGTGCCAGCAGTGTTCGCGGCGGACTAGCGGGGGGGCAAGGTCTCAATGAGCAGTTCTTC. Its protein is CASSVRGGLAGGQGLNEQFF. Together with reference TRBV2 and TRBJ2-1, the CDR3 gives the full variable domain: EPEVTQTPSHQVTQMGQEVILRCVPISNHLYFYWYRQILGQKVEFLVSFYNNEISEKSEIFDDQFSVERPDGSNFTLKIRSTKLEDSAMYFCASSVRGGLAGGQGLNEQFFGPGTRLTVL.

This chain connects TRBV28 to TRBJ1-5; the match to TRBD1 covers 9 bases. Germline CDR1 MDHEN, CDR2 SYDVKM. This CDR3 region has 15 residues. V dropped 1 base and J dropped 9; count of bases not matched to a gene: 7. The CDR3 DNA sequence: TGTGCCAGCAGTTTATTACAGGGGGCCCGGGGGCCCCAGCATTTT. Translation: CASSLLQGARGPQHF.

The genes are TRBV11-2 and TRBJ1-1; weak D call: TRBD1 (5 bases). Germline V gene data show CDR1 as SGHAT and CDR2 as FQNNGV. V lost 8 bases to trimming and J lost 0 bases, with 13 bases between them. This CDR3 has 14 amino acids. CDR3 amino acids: CASLRGSLNTEAFF. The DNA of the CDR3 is TGTGCCAGCCTGAGGGGTAGCTTGAACACTGAAGCTTTCTTT. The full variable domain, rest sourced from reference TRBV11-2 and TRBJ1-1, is EAGVAQSPRYKIIEKRQSVAFWCNPISGHATLYWYQQILGQGPKLLIQFQNNGVVDDSQLPKDRFSAERLKGVDSTLKIQPAKLEDSAVYLCASLRGSLNTEAFFGQGTRLTVV.

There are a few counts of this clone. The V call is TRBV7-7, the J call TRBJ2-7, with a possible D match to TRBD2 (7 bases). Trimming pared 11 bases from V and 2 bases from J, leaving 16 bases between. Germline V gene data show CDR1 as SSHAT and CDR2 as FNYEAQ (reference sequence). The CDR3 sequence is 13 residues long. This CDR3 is CARGGAVAYEQYV. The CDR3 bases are TGTGCCCGAGGGGGGGCCGTGGCCTACGAGCAGTACGTC.

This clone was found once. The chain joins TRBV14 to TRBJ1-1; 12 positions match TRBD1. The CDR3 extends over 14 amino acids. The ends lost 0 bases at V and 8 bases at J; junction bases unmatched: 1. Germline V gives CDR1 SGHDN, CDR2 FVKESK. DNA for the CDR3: TGTGCCAGCAGCCAAGAAGGGACAGGGGGCGAAGCTTTCTTT. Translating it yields CASSQEGTGGEAFF.

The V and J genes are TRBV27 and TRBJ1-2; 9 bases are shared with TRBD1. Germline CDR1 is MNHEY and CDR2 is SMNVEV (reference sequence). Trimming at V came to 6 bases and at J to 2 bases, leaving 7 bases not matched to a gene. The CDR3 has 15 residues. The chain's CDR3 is CASSAGTGMNYGYTF. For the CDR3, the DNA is TGTGCCAGCAGCGCCGGGACAGGGATGAACTATGGCTACACCTTC.

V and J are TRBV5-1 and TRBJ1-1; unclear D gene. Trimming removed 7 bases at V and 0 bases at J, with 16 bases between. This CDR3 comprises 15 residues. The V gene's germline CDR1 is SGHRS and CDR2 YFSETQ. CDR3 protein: CASRSLSGLNTEAFF. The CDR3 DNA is TGCGCCAGCCGGTCCCTATCGGGGTTGAACACTGAAGCTTTCTTT.

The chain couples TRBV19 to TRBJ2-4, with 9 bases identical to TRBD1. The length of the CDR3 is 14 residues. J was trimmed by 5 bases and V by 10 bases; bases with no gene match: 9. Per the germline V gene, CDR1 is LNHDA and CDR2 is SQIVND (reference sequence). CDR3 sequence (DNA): TGTGCCATTACCCCGGACAGGGGCCAAAACATTCAGTACTTC. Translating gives CAITPDRGQNIQYF.

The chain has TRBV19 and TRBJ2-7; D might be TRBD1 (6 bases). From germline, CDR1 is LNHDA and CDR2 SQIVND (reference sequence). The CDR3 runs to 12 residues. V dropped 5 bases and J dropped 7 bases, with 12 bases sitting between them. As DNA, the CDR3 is TGTGCCAGTAGTTCTCCAGGGGTTGAGCAGTACTTC. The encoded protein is CASSSPGVEQYF. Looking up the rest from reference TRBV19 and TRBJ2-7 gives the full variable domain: DGGITQSPKYLFRKEGQNVTLSCEQNLNHDAMYWYRQDPGQGLRLIYYSQIVNDFQKGDIAEGYSVSREKKESFPLTVTSAQKNPTAFYLCASSSPGVEQYFGPGTRLTVT.

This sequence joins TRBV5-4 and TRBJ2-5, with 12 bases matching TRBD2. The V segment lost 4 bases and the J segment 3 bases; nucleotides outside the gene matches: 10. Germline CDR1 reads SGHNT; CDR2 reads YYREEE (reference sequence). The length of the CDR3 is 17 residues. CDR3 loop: CASSGTSGGQGKETQYF. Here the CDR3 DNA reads TGTGCCAGCAGCGGAACTAGCGGGGGGCAGGGGAAAGAGACCCAGTACTTC.

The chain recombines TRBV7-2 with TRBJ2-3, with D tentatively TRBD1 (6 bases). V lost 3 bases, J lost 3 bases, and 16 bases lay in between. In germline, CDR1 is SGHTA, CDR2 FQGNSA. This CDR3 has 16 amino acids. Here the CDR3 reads CASSLHRDTTTDTQYF. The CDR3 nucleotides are TGTGCCAGCAGCTTGCACCGGGACACAACAACAGATACGCAGTATTTT.

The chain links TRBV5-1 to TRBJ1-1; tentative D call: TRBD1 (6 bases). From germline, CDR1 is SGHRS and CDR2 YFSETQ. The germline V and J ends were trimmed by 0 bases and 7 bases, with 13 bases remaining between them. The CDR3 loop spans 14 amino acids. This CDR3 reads CASSLEAGVFEAFF. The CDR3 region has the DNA TGCGCCAGCAGCTTGGAAGCAGGGGTGTTTGAAGCTTTCTTT.

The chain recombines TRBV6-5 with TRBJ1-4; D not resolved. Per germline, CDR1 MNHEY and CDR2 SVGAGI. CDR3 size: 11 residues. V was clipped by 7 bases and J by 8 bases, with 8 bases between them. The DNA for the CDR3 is TGTGCCAGCACTAATCGGGAAAAACTGTTTTTT. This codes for CASTNREKLFF.

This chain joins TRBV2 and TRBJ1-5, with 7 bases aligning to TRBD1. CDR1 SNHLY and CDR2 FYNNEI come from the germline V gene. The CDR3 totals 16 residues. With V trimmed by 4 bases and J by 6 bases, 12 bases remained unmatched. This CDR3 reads CASSGLGTARFQPQHF. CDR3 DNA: TGTGCCAGCAGTGGATTGGGGACAGCGAGGTTTCAGCCCCAGCATTTT.

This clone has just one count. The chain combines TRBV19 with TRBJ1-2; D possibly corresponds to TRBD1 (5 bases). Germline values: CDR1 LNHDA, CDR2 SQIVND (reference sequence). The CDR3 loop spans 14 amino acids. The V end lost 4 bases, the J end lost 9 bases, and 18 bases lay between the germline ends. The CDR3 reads CASSTTGGAASYTF. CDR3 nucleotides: TGTGCCAGTAGTACGACGGGCGGGGCAGCTAGCTACACCTTC.